Given below is one T cell receptor (beta chain) in context. Its target is unknown. V was clipped by 4 bases and J by 8 bases, with 17 bases between them. The CDR3 contains 14 residues. In germline, CDR1 is SGHDN, CDR2 FVKESK. This record comes from a study of T cells in Graves' hyperthyroidism and ophthalmopathy. Exclusion criteria comprised uncontrolled infection, other autoimmune disease, pregnancy or lactation. Study-level findings and limits: A 13 V-J signature model discriminated ophthalmopathy versus stable hyperthyroidism.

Amplified regions were TCR beta CDR3 sequences from RNA transcripts. The HTBI set primed first-round TCR CDR3 RT-PCR. TCRdb recomputed calls from the multiplex PCR reads with MiXCR, one row per CDR3 protein. Among about 840,000 distinct CDR3 sequences, 38% were seen once, and the ten largest hold 7% to 10%. This chain uses TRBV14 with TRBJ1-2; D ambiguous. The material sequenced was blood. The sequence derives from a man younger than 30 with Graves' hyperthyroidism. The CDR3 DNA reads as TGTGCCAGCAGCCTATGGTCAGAAGTGTCGGGCTACACCTTC. This sequence encodes CASSLWSEVSGYTF.